This entry features one T cell receptor beta chain sequence. Its antigen is unidentified. The entry originates in a study of T cells expressing NK-cell markers. Study details: Source material for TCR beta repertoires consisted of sorted CD3+CD56+NKG2C+, CD3+CD56+NKG2C- and CD3+CD56-NKG2C+ T cells. Broader study findings: In a group of 5 or 6 donors, dominant NKG2C+ clonotypes represented roughly 1.0-7.0% of CD8+ T cells. Similarly, these clonotypes led the CD3+CD56-NKG2C+ fraction as well in several donors.

This CDR3 is built from 15 residues. Germline CDR1 reads SEHNR; CDR2 reads FQNEAQ (reference sequence). From its re-call of the 5' RACE reads, TCRdb lists each CDR3 protein once, without DNA. Its table lists roughly 180,000 distinct CDR3 sequences. This receptor was taken from a woman between 18 and 70 years old in good health. This chain uses TRBV7-9 with TRBJ1-3; TCRdb returns TRBD1, unconfirmable since there is no DNA. Sequences were obtained from blood T cells: a sorted CD56 or NKG2C T cell subset, CD4+ or CD8+ T cells, or bulk PBMC T cells (not recorded which). CDR3 amino acids: CASSLPGTVGNTIYF.